One sample yielded the 24 T cell receptor beta chains listed below, sequenced in a study of shared clonotypes between healthy human individuals. Generated by immunoSEQ multiplex PCR, the TCRdb table keeps only in-frame clones and is missing some. The data show 2 million to 2.5 million clones, around 95% seen once. Sequencing used naive CD4+ T cells sorted from blood. Described subset: CD45RA+ positively selected. These TCRs come from a man between 18 and 35 years old in good health.

V gene TRBV7-2 combines with J gene TRBJ2-1, with 9 bases identical to TRBD1. The germline CDR1 and CDR2 sequences are SGHTA and FQGNSA. The CDR3 extends over 11 amino acids. Losses at the gene ends were 5 bases for V and 14 bases for J; bases not matched to a gene: 4. The CDR3 spells CASSQTGGKFF. CDR3 sequence (DNA): TGTGCCAGCAGCCAGACAGGGGGGAAGTTCTTC. The complete variable domain, with remaining parts taken from reference TRBV7-2 and TRBJ2-1, reads GAGVSQSPSNKVTEKGKDVELRCDPISGHTALYWYRQSLGQGLEFLIYFQGNSAPDKSGLPSDRFSAERTGGSVSTLTIQRTQQEDSAVYLCASSQTGGKFFGPGTRLTVL.

The chain links TRBV28 to TRBJ2-6; TRBD2 might be the D (5 bases). Trimming took 2 bases from V and 6 from J, leaving 11 bases between them. Per germline, CDR1 MDHEN and CDR2 SYDVKM. CDR3 length: 15 residues. The CDR3, as DNA: TGTGCCAGCAGTTTACGGGAACGTACGGCCAACGTCCTGACTTTC. Amino acids: CASSLRERTANVLTF.

This sequence joins TRBV5-8 and TRBJ2-7; D might be TRBD1 (5 bases). V dropped 1 base and J dropped 7 bases, with 21 bases sitting between them. In germline, CDR1 is SGHTS, CDR2 YDEGEE. This CDR3 has 16 residues. CDR3 in DNA: TGTGCCAGCAGCTTGCCCTTCTTACAAGGGGCGGAGGAGCAGTACTTC. It is translated as CASSLPFLQGAEEQYF. Combining the CDR3 with reference TRBV5-8 and TRBJ2-7 gives the whole variable domain EAGVTQSPTHLIKTRGQQATLRCSPISGHTSVYWYQQALGLGLQFLLWYDEGEERNRGNFPPRFSGRQFPNYSSELNVNALELEDSALYLCASSLPFLQGAEEQYFGPGTRLTVT.

This clone has a single count. The genes are TRBV7-9 and TRBJ2-1; 8 bases agree with TRBD2. V was clipped by 2 bases and J by 9 bases; unmatched bases: 9. CDR1 SEHNR and CDR2 FQNEAQ come from the germline V gene (reference sequence). The CDR3 is made up of 15 amino acids. DNA for the CDR3: TGTGCCAGCAGCTTAAGGCTAGCGGGTATGAGTGAGCAGTTCTTC. It yields the protein CASSLRLAGMSEQFF. Filled out from reference TRBV7-9 and TRBJ2-1, the complete variable domain reads DTGVSQNPRHKITKRGQNVTFRCDPISEHNRLYWYRQTLGQGPEFLTYFQNEAQLEKSRLLSDRFSAERPKGSFSTLEIQRTEQGDSAMYLCASSLRLAGMSEQFFGPGTRLTVL.

The chain recombines TRBV5-1 with TRBJ1-3; 8 positions match TRBD1. J lost 0 bases, V lost 1 base, and 15 bases had no gene match. Germline V gives CDR1 SGHRS, CDR2 YFSETQ. The CDR3 has 20 amino acids. The CDR3 region is CASSLNPTGEKINSGNTIYF. CDR3 nucleotide sequence: TGCGCCAGCAGCTTGAACCCGACAGGGGAAAAGATAAACTCTGGAAACACCATATATTTT. The whole variable domain, filled in from reference TRBV5-1 and TRBJ1-3, reads KAGVTQTPRYLIKTRGQQVTLSCSPISGHRSVSWYQQTPGQGLQFLFEYFSETQRNKGNFPGRFSGRQFSNSRSEMNVSTLELGDSALYLCASSLNPTGEKINSGNTIYFGEGSWLTVV.

Only one count was recorded for this clone. This chain links TRBV30 with TRBJ2-7; possible D gene TRBD2, 6 bases. Deletions cut 1 base from V and 6 bases from J, with 10 bases between. CDR1 GTSNPN and CDR2 SVGIG come from the germline V gene (reference sequence). This CDR3 spans 12 amino acids. CDR3 amino acids: CAWSAKGGEQYF. In DNA form, the CDR3 reads TGTGCCTGGAGTGCGAAGGGAGGCGAGCAGTACTTC.

The rearrangement uses TRBV7-3 and TRBJ2-6; TRBD1 might be the D (6 bases). V shed 0 bases and J shed 0 bases, with 12 bases lying between them. CDR1 is SGHTA and CDR2 is FQGTGA in the germline V gene. The CDR3 sequence is 18 residues long. The CDR3 region has the DNA TGTGCCAGCAGCTTAACAGGGACAAGAAGCTCTGGGGCCAACGTCCTGACTTTC. Translated, it gives CASSLTGTRSSGANVLTF. The complete variable domain, with remaining parts taken from reference TRBV7-3 and TRBJ2-6, reads GAGVSQTPSNKVTEKGKYVELRCDPISGHTALYWYRQSLGQGPEFLIYFQGTGAADDSGLPNDRFFAVRPEGSVSTLKIQRTERGDSAVYLCASSLTGTRSSGANVLTFGAGSRLTVL.

This chain uses TRBV6-5 with TRBJ2-3; D not certain. Looked up from germline, CDR1 is MNHEY and CDR2 is SVGAGI. CDR3 size: 15 residues. V gave up 4 bases and J gave up 3 bases, with 14 bases separating them. The DNA of the CDR3 is TGTGCCAGCAGTTTCCGGGCCGTTAGTACAGATACGCAGTATTTT. Protein product: CASSFRAVSTDTQYF.

This chain uses TRBV5-4 with TRBJ2-1, with D perhaps matching TRBD1 (6 bases). V lost 2 bases, J lost 6 bases, and 15 bases lay in between. Germline CDR1 reads SGHNT; CDR2 reads YYREEE (reference sequence). This CDR3 has 15 residues. The CDR3 loop is CASSFGYGQFNEQFF. CDR3 DNA sequence: TGTGCCAGCAGCTTTGGGTATGGACAGTTCAATGAGCAGTTCTTC.

About this clone: Different DNA sequences within this sample yield the same CDR3. The chain is built from TRBV5-1 and TRBJ2-7; 9 bases are shared with TRBD1. J lost 4 bases, V lost 3 bases, and 5 bases had no gene match. Germline assignment: CDR1 SGHRS and CDR2 YFSETQ. CDR3 length: 14 residues. The CDR3 DNA reads as TGCGCCAGCAGCTCACAGGGGGCGGGGTACGAGCAGTACTTC. Amino acid sequence: CASSSQGAGYEQYF.

This clone showed up just once. The CDR3 protein is CASSFDRGLSNEQFF. The CDR3 DNA follows: TGTGCCAGCAGCTTCGACAGGGGGCTATCCAATGAGCAGTTCTTC. This chain connects TRBV5-6 to TRBJ2-1; 10 positions agree with TRBD1. The CDR3 sequence is 15 residues long. CDR1 and CDR2 (germline): SGHDT, YYEEEE. The trim removed 2 bases at V and 6 bases at J, leaving 5 bases unmatched.

The CDR3 DNA reads as TGTGCCAGCAGATCTGGGACACCGAACACTGAAGCTTTCTTT. It encodes CASRSGTPNTEAFF. The V gene is TRBV28, the J gene TRBJ1-1; D might be TRBD1 (6 bases). This CDR3 comprises 14 residues. The germline CDR1 and CDR2 sequences are MDHEN and SYDVKM. V lost 6 bases and J 1 base, leaving 12 bases between the germline ends.

CDR3 sequence (DNA): TGCAGCGTTTTATACCCGGGTCAGCCCCAGCATTTT. It yields the protein CSVLYPGQPQHF. The chain joins TRBV29-1 to TRBJ1-5; D not certain. Trimming removed 5 bases from V and 6 bases from J, with 11 bases in between. From germline, CDR1 is SQVTM and CDR2 ANQGSEA. The CDR3 is 12 amino acids.

The chain couples TRBV20-1 to TRBJ2-4; no reliable D call. V dropped 3 bases and J dropped 9 bases, with 9 bases sitting between them. Germline CDR1 DFQATT, CDR2 SNEGSKA (reference sequence). CDR3 length equals 11 residues. The CDR3 region has the DNA TGCAGTGCTAGTCAACCGGGCATTCAGTACTTC. This codes for CSASQPGIQYF.

This chain uses TRBV5-6 with TRBJ2-5; D is possibly TRBD2 (5 bases). The tail of the sequence fits TRBJ2-7 better, so the J call may be wrong. The CDR3 consists of 15 residues. CDR1 is SGHDT and CDR2 is YYEEEE in the germline V gene. The CDR3 DNA follows: TGTGCCAGCAGCCGGGGATCAGGAGGCATCTACGAGCAGTACTTC. Protein sequence: CASSRGSGGIYEQYF.

The V and J genes are TRBV19 and TRBJ1-5; 8 bases fit TRBD1. The CDR3 runs 14 residues. In germline, CDR1 is LNHDA, CDR2 SQIVND (reference sequence). J gave up 7 bases and V 5 bases, and 7 bases lay outside the gene matches. The CDR3 nucleotides are TGTGCCAGTAGTGCGGACAGGGTAGGGCAGCCCCAGCATTTT. Translated: CASSADRVGQPQHF.

This chain joins TRBV7-9 and TRBJ2-2; D is uncertain. The germline V gene has CDR1 SEHNR and CDR2 FQNEAQ (reference sequence). V shed 1 base and J shed 6 bases, with 9 bases lying between them. CDR3 length: 14 residues. CDR3 in amino acids: CASSLGTEAGELFF. The DNA of the CDR3 is TGTGCCAGCAGCTTAGGTACAGAAGCCGGGGAGCTGTTTTTT.

The CDR3 DNA follows: TGTGCCTCCAGGACCGGGACTAGCCGAACAGATACGCAGTATTTT. It is translated as CASRTGTSRTDTQYF. V is TRBV10-3 and J is TRBJ2-3; the match to TRBD2 covers 9 bases. The CDR3 has 15 amino acids. Germline CDR1 ENHRY, CDR2 SYGVKD. After removal of 11 bases from V and 3 bases from J, the junction contained 12 bases not matched to a gene.

V usage is TRBV5-1 and J usage is TRBJ2-1; D is uncertain. The germline CDR1 and CDR2 sequences are SGHRS and YFSETQ. V lost 2 bases to trimming and J lost 0 bases, with 6 bases between them. This CDR3 contains 14 residues. CDR3 coding DNA: TGCGCCAGCAGCTTAGGGTTCTCCTACAATGAGCAGTTCTTC. This translates into CASSLGFSYNEQFF.

The gene calls are TRBV5-1 and TRBJ2-1; D tentatively fits TRBD1 or TRBD2 (5 bases each). This CDR3 has 14 amino acids. Germline values: CDR1 SGHRS, CDR2 YFSETQ. V lost 4 bases to trimming and J lost 6 bases, with 14 bases between them. CDR3 amino acids: CASSTGTAPNEQFF. The CDR3 coding sequence is TGCGCCAGCAGCACCGGGACGGCCCCCAATGAGCAGTTCTTC. The full variable domain, completed using reference TRBV5-1 and TRBJ2-1, is KAGVTQTPRYLIKTRGQQVTLSCSPISGHRSVSWYQQTPGQGLQFLFEYFSETQRNKGNFPGRFSGRQFSNSRSEMNVSTLELGDSALYLCASSTGTAPNEQFFGPGTRLTVL.

The DNA of the CDR3 is TGTGCCAGCGGATCGACAGGGGCGGTCGGGGAGACCCAGTACTTC. Translating gives CASGSTGAVGETQYF. The J gene is TRBJ2-5, the V gene TRBV25-1; 8 nucleotides agree with TRBD1. CDR3 length equals 15 residues. V trimming: 8 bases; J trimming: 5 bases; junction bases outside the gene matches: 13. The germline CDR1 and CDR2 sequences are MGHDK and SYGVNS. The full variable domain, rest sourced from reference TRBV25-1 and TRBJ2-5, is EADIYQTPRYLVIGTGKKITLECSQTMGHDKMYWYQQDPGMELHLIHYSYGVNSTEKGDLSSESTVSRIRTEHFPLTLESARPSHTSQYLCASGSTGAVGETQYFGPGTRLLVL.

This clone is a singleton in its sample. The rearrangement uses TRBV4-3 and TRBJ2-1; D gene unclear. V shed 1 base and J shed 9 bases, with 10 bases lying between them. The CDR3 has 13 residues. The V gene's germline CDR1 is LGHNA and CDR2 YSLEER. CDR3 coding DNA: TGCGCCAGCAGCCAAGCATTCGGGTCTGAGCAGTTCTTC. It translates to CASSQAFGSEQFF.

The genes are TRBV5-4 and TRBJ1-4; D call uncertain. V was trimmed by 4 bases and J by 2 bases, leaving 9 bases between them. From germline, CDR1 is SGHNT and CDR2 YYREEE (reference sequence). The CDR3 length is 14 residues. This chain's CDR3 is CASSEGNTNEKLFF. In nucleotides, the CDR3 is TGTGCCAGCAGCGAAGGGAACACTAATGAAAAACTGTTTTTT.

This clone was counted once. The chain combines TRBV18 with TRBJ2-1; 12 nucleotides match TRBD2. Germline V lookup: CDR1 KGHSH, CDR2 LQKENI. The length of the CDR3 is 18 residues. Unmatched junction bases numbered 11, after V lost 4 bases and J lost 4 bases. CDR3 amino acids: CASSLRSTGTSGYNEQFF. The CDR3 DNA reads TGTGCCAGCTCACTACGAAGTACCGGGACTAGCGGGTACAATGAGCAGTTCTTC.